This is a list of T cell receptor beta chains from one sample in a study of blood T cell repertoires in COVID-19. Data came from immunoSEQ multiplex PCR; TCRdb stores just in-frame clones and leaves some out. The repertoire holds around 100,000 clones, with 81% as singletons. The sequencing input was peripheral blood. These TCRs come from a man at least 80 years old with COVID-19, enrolled during active disease. CDR3s include the opening cysteine and the closing phenylalanine or tryptophan. The D gene is left open where the match is weak. Size is omitted from some rows. Given values are once, few, many or a class for expanded clones.

V	size	J	D	length	DNA	CDR3
TRBV7-8	once	TRBJ1-6	.	14	TGTGCCAGCAGCTTGTCGGGGTCTAATTCACCCCTCCACTTT	CASSLSGSNSPLHF
TRBV6-5	once	TRBJ1-2	TRBD1	14	TGTGCCAGCACCAACTACAGGGGCAACTATGGCTACACCTTC	CASTNYRGNYGYTF
TRBV30	.	TRBJ1-6	.	15	TGTGCCTGGAGGATCAGGGGCACCTATAATTCACCCCTCCACTTT	CAWRIRGTYNSPLHF
TRBV7-9	.	TRBJ2-7	TRBD1	14	TGTGCCAGCAGCCGGGACAGCAGCTCCTACGAGCAGTACTTC	CASSRDSSSYEQYF
TRBV11-2	few	TRBJ1-1	.	15	TGTGCCAGCAGCTTAGAGGGGCGGACCATGGAAGAAGCTTTCTTT	CASSLEGRTMEEAFF
TRBV14	.	TRBJ2-5	.	14	TGTGCCAGCAGCCACAGGGACATACAAGAGACCCAGTACTTC	CASSHRDIQETQYF
TRBV30	.	TRBJ1-2	.	12	TGTGCCTGGAGCGAGGGAAGATACTCCTACACCTTC	CAWSEGRYSYTF
TRBV4-1	.	TRBJ2-7	.	14	TGCGCCAGCAGCCAAGAATTGGGGGGCTACGAGCAGTACTTC	CASSQELGGYEQYF
TRBV5-6	.	TRBJ1-2	.	13	TGTGCCAGCAGCCTCACAGCCGGGGTAGGGAACACCTTC	CASSLTAGVGNTF
TRBV30	.	TRBJ1-3	TRBD1	14	TGTGCCTGGGGGAAGACAGGGCGGGGAAACACCATATATTTT	CAWGKTGRGNTIYF
TRBV27	.	TRBJ1-1	TRBD1	17	TGTGCCAGCAGTTTACGGGGCAGGGGGGTTGCGAACACTGAAGCTTTCTTT	CASSLRGRGVANTEAFF
TRBV2	.	TRBJ2-2	TRBD2	16	TGTGCCAGCAGTGATCGGACTAGCGGGAGGGCCGGGGAGCTGTTTTTT	CASSDRTSGRAGELFF
TRBV28	.	TRBJ1-2	TRBD1	13	TGTGCCAGCAGGGACAACGACAGGGTCGGCTACACCTTC	CASRDNDRVGYTF
TRBV6-5	.	TRBJ1-1	.	15	TGTGCCAGCAGTTACAGCCGGGAAGTGAACACTGAAGCTTTCTTT	CASSYSREVNTEAFF
TRBV6-4	.	TRBJ2-7	.	13	TGTGCCAGCAACAATGGACACACCTACGAGCAGTACTTC	CASNNGHTYEQYF
TRBV9	.	TRBJ2-3	.	15	TGTGCCAGCAGCGTATCGATCGGGAGCGCAGATACGCAGTATTTT	CASSVSIGSADTQYF
TRBV28	.	TRBJ2-2	TRBD1	13	TGTGCCAGCAGGTGGACAGGGTTCGGGGAGCTGTTTTTT	CASRWTGFGELFF
TRBV5-4	.	TRBJ2-1	.	15	TGTGCCAGCAGCTTGTCGGGGAGTTCCTACAATGAGCAGTTCTTC	CASSLSGSSYNEQFF
TRBV7-8	.	TRBJ1-1	.	15	TGTGCCAGCAGCCCGGCCGGGACAACAAACACTGAAGCTTTCTTT	CASSPAGTTNTEAFF
TRBV29-1	.	TRBJ1-1	TRBD1	13	TGCAGCGTTAAACGGACAGGGGGCACTGAAGCTTTCTTT	CSVKRTGGTEAFF
TRBV5-6	.	TRBJ2-1	TRBD2	18	TGTGCCAGCAGCTTGCGTAGCGGGAGGGGCTACTCCTACAATGAGCAGTTCTTC	CASSLRSGRGYSYNEQFF
TRBV29-1	.	TRBJ1-2	TRBD1	12	TGCAGCGTCTGGACAGGGGGCAGGAGCTACACCTTC	CSVWTGGRSYTF
TRBV19	.	TRBJ1-1	TRBD1	15	TGTGCCAGTAGTGTCCCGACAGGGATGAACACTGAAGCTTTCTTT	CASSVPTGMNTEAFF
TRBV27	.	TRBJ2-5	.	11	TGTGCCAGCCACAGGGTGGGGACCCAGTACTTC	CASHRVGTQYF
TRBV18	.	TRBJ2-2	TRBD2	16	TGTGCCAGCTCTCCATCCCTAGCGGGAGACACCGGGGAGCTGTTTTTT	CASSPSLAGDTGELFF
TRBV6-6	few	TRBJ2-7	TRBD1	15	TGTGCCAGCAGAAACGGACAGGCTGATTTCTACGAGCAGTACTTC	CASRNGQADFYEQYF
TRBV4-2	.	TRBJ2-1	TRBD1	15	TGTGCCAGCAGCCTGGACAGGGGGTATTGGAATGAGCAGTTCTTC	CASSLDRGYWNEQFF
TRBV19	.	TRBJ1-5	TRBD1	15	TGTGCCAGTAGCCGGGCGGGACAGGGTGGTCAGCCCCAGCATTTT	CASSRAGQGGQPQHF
TRBV5-1	.	TRBJ2-4	TRBD1	13	TGCGCCAGCAGCCAAGGACAGGGGAATCGAGAGTACTTC	CASSQGQGNREYF
TRBV7-9	.	TRBJ1-1	.	14	TGTGCCAGCAGCTTTTGGGGGGGAGATACTGAAGCTTTCTTT	CASSFWGGDTEAFF
TRBV4-2	.	TRBJ2-3	.	16	TGTGCCAGCAGCCCAGGGGGGCAAACTAGCACAGATACGCAGTATTTT	CASSPGGQTSTDTQYF
TRBV4-1	.	TRBJ1-5	.	14	TGCGCCAGCAGCCTTGGGAGGGCGGATCAGCCCCAGCATTTT	CASSLGRADQPQHF
TRBV25-1	.	TRBJ1-4	TRBD1	15	TGTGCCAGCAGTGAATTAGACAGGGAAGGCGGAAAACTGTTTTTT	CASSELDREGGKLFF
TRBV29-1	.	TRBJ2-1	TRBD2	14	TGCAGCGTTGTAGCGGGAAGGTCCTACAATGAGCAGTTCTTC	CSVVAGRSYNEQFF
TRBV30	.	TRBJ2-3	TRBD2	16	TGTGCCTGGAGTCACCTTAGCGGGAAAGACACAGATACGCAGTATTTT	CAWSHLSGKDTDTQYF
TRBV2	.	TRBJ2-3	TRBD1	14	TGTGCCAGCCGTCAGGACAGGGGCGCAGATACGCAGTATTTT	CASRQDRGADTQYF
TRBV21-1	.	TRBJ1-4	.	13	TGTGCCACCCAGGGACAGGGTAATGAAAAACTGTTTTTT	CATQGQGNEKLFF
TRBV5-6	.	TRBJ2-5	TRBD2	16	TGTGCCAGCAGCCTTGGACTAGCGGGGAGCCAAGAGACCCAGTACTTC	CASSLGLAGSQETQYF
TRBV15	.	TRBJ2-3	.	14	TGTGCCACCAGCGGAAGACTCCCGCCAGATACGCAGTATTTT	CATSGRLPPDTQYF
TRBV19	.	TRBJ1-5	.	14	TGTGCCAGTAGTATTGGAGGGGATGGTCAGCCCCAGCATTTT	CASSIGGDGQPQHF
TRBV5-1	once	TRBJ2-2	TRBD1	16	TGCGCCAGCAGCTTCCAGACAGGGAGTCTTACCGGGGAGCTGTTTTTT	CASSFQTGSLTGELFF
TRBV30	.	TRBJ1-2	.	11	TGTGCCCGTGCAGAGGGCTATGGCTACACCTTC	CARAEGYGYTF
TRBV9	.	TRBJ1-1	.	14	TGTGCCAGCAGCGTAGAAGGACAGTCCACTGAAGCTTTCTTT	CASSVEGQSTEAFF
TRBV27	.	TRBJ1-1	.	14	TGTGCCAGCAGTAAGACATACATGAACACTGAAGCTTTCTTT	CASSKTYMNTEAFF
TRBV4-2	.	TRBJ1-2	.	15	TGTGCCAGCAGCCAAGATTTAGAGGGTAACTATGGCTACACCTTC	CASSQDLEGNYGYTF
TRBV9	.	TRBJ2-1	TRBD2	15	TGTGCCAGCAGCCCCCGACTAGCGGGAAGGAATGAGCAGTTCTTC	CASSPRLAGRNEQFF
TRBV5-1	once	TRBJ1-2	.	13	TGCGCCAGCAGCTTGGCGGGGGACTATGGCTACACCTTC	CASSLAGDYGYTF
TRBV6-1	once	TRBJ2-1	TRBD2	20	TGTGCCAGCAGTGACGCGACCGGGACTAGCGGGAGGCTACGTTTGAATGAGCAGTTCTTC	CASSDATGTSGRLRLNEQFF
TRBV14	.	TRBJ2-7	.	14	TGTGCCAGCAGCCAAGGTAACTTGCTCTACGAGCAGTACTTC	CASSQGNLLYEQYF
TRBV7-8	.	TRBJ1-1	.	15	TGTGCCAGCAGCACCACTACGGACAGGAACACTGAAGCTTTCTTT	CASSTTTDRNTEAFF
TRBV27	.	TRBJ1-2	.	16	TGTGCCAGCAGCCGAAAGACTTTAGACAGCCCAAGGGGCTACACCTTC	CASSRKTLDSPRGYTF